The T cell receptor (beta chain) described here comes from a study of spatial heterogeneity in lung cancer. The CDR3 spans 15 residues. The V segment lost 4 bases and the J segment 4 bases; nucleotides outside the gene matches: 6. Germline values: CDR1 SGHRS, CDR2 YFSETQ. The sample holds many counts of this clonotype. Specified time point: sample taken at primary tumor resection. TCRdb re-called the 5' RACE reads with MiXCR, one entry per CDR3 protein. Of 20,000 to 25,000 distinct CDR3 sequences listed, about 5.6% are singletons. The sequence was obtained from a male donor with early-stage non-small cell lung cancer. The chain links TRBV5-1 to TRBJ2-3; 10 bases line up with TRBD2. Specimen: PBMCs, collected at surgery. The CDR3 is CASSRGTSVADTQYF. CDR3 sequence (DNA): TGCGCCAGCAGCCGCGGGACTAGCGTCGCAGATACGCAGTATTTT. The full variable domain, completed using reference TRBV5-1 and TRBJ2-3, is KAGVTQTPRYLIKTRGQQVTLSCSPISGHRSVSWYQQTPGQGLQFLFEYFSETQRNKGNFPGRFSGRQFSNSRSEMNVSTLELGDSALYLCASSRGTSVADTQYFGPGTRLTVL.